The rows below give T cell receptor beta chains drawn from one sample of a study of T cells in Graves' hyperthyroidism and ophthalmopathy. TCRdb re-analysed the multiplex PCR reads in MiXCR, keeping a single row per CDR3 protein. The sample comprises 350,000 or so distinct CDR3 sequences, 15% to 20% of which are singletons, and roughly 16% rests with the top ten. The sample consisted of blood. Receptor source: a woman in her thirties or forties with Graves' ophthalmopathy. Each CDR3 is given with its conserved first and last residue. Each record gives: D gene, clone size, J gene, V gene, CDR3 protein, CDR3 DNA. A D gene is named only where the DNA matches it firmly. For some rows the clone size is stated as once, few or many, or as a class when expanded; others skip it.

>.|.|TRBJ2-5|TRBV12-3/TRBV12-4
CASSFGTWGETQYF
TGTGCCAGCAGTTTCGGGACATGGGGGGAGACCCAGTACTTC
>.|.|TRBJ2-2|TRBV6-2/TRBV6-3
CASSFLQQRRTPGSCFF
.
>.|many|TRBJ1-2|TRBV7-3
CASSSGVGYGYTF
TGTGCCAGCAGCTCAGGGGTTGGCTATGGCTACACCTTC
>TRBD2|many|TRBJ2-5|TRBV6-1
CASSDREGQETQYF
TGTGCCAGCAGTGATAGGGAGGGCCAAGAGACCCAGTACTTC
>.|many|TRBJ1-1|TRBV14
CASSQERGTRTAEAFF
TGTGCCAGCAGCCAAGAACGAGGGACTCGGACGGCCGAAGCTTTCTTT
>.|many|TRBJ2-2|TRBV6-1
CASQYGVPGELFF
TGTGCCAGCCAGTACGGGGTCCCCGGGGAGCTGTTTTTT
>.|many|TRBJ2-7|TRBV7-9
CASEEGGPYEQYF
TGTGCCAGCGAAGAGGGTGGACCTTACGAGCAGTACTTC
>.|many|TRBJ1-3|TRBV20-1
CSARDRGESGNTIYF
TGCAGTGCTAGAGATCGAGGGGAGTCTGGAAACACCATATATTTT
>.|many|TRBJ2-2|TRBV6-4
CASSDSTSYPGELFF
TGTGCCAGCAGTGACTCCACCTCATACCCCGGGGAGCTGTTTTTT
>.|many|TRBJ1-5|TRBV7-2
CASSLLGRYNQPQHF
TGTGCCAGCAGCTTATTAGGGCGGTACAATCAGCCCCAGCATTTT
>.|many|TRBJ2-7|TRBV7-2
CASSLRVGASYEQYF
TGTGCCAGCAGCTTACGGGTGGGAGCGTCCTACGAGCAGTACTTC
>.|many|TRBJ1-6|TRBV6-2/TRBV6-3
CASRKTGDYSPLHF
TGTGCCAGCAGGAAAACTGGGGACTATTCACCCCTCCACTTT
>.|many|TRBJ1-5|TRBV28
CASSLGTGDQPQHF
TGTGCCAGCAGTTTAGGGACGGGTGATCAGCCCCAGCATTTT
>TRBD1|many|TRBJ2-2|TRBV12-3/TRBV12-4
CASSIRDRNTGELFF
TGTGCCAGCAGTATCCGGGACAGAAACACCGGGGAGCTGTTTTTT
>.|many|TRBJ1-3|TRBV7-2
CASSLYGAGNTIYF
TGTGCCAGCAGCTTATACGGGGCTGGAAACACCATATATTTT
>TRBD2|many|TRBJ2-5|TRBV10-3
CAIRTLAGGQETQYF
TGTGCCATCAGAACACTAGCGGGAGGCCAAGAGACCCAGTACTTC
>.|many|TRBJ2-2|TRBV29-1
CSVGSNTGELFF
TGCAGCGTCGGGTCGAACACCGGGGAGCTGTTTTTT
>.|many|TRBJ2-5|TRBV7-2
CASSSIWETAQETQYF
TGTGCCAGCAGCTCAATTTGGGAGACTGCCCAAGAGACCCAGTACTTC
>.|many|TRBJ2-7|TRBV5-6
CASSRGFFNEQYF
TGTGCCAGCAGCCGAGGTTTCTTCAACGAGCAGTACTTC
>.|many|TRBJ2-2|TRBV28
CASKVPGRAGELFF
TGTGCCAGCAAGGTCCCGGGTCGGGCCGGGGAGCTGTTTTTT
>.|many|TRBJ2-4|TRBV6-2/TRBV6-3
CASSRNIQGPYKNIQYF
TGTGCCAGCAGTAGAAACATACAGGGACCCTACAAAAACATTCAGTACTTC
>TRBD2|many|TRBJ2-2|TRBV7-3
CASSLTLLAGVSSGGGELFF
TGTGCCAGCAGCTTAACATTACTAGCGGGAGTGTCTTCTGGCGGCGGGGAGCTGTTTTTT
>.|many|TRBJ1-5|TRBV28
CASSLGGQNNQPQHF
TGTGCCAGCAGTTTAGGGGGGCAAAACAATCAGCCCCAGCATTTT
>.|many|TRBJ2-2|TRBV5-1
CASSSFGELFF
TGCGCCAGCAGCTCCTTTGGGGAGCTGTTTTTT
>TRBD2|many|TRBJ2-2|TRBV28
CASSSGTSATTGELFF
TGTGCCAGCAGTTCCGGGACTAGCGCGACAACCGGGGAGCTGTTTTTT
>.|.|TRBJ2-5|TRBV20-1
CSARDLSRIQETQYF
TGCAGTGCTAGAGATCTCTCGCGGATTCAAGAGACCCAGTACTTC
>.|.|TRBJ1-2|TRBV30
CARGGYGYTF
TGTGCCAGAGGGGGCTATGGCTACACCTTC
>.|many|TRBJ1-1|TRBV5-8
CASTPAGVITEAFF
TGTGCCAGCACCCCAGCAGGGGTGATCACTGAAGCTTTCTTT
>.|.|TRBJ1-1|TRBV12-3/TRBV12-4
CASTETRTSEAFF
TGTGCCAGCACCGAGACACGGACCTCTGAAGCTTTCTTT
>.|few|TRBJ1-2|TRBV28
CASSLPGQRYGYTF
TGTGCCAGCAGTTTACCGGGGCAGCGATATGGCTACACCTTC
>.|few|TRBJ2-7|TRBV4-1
CASSPPGQHGGREQYF
TGCGCCAGCAGCCCCCCCGGACAGCACGGGGGGCGAGAGCAGTACTTC
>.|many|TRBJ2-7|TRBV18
CASSPRDFYEQYF
TGTGCCAGCTCACCCCGGGACTTCTACGAGCAGTACTTC
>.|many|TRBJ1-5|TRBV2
CASSEALRAGQPQHF
TGTGCCAGCAGTGAAGCGCTTCGAGCGGGTCAGCCCCAGCATTTT
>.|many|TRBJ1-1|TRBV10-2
CASSESSWLRGNTEAFF
TGCGCCAGCAGTGAGTCGAGCTGGCTGCGAGGGAACACTGAAGCTTTCTTT
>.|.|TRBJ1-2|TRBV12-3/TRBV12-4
CASSSPAGANYGYTF
TGTGCCAGCAGTTCTCCCGCCGGGGCTAACTATGGCTACACCTTC
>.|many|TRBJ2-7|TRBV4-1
CASSHDNTGEQYF
TGCGCCAGCAGCCACGACAATACGGGCGAGCAGTACTTC
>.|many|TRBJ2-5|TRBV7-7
CASKATGAVGETQYF
TGTGCTAGCAAGGCGACCGGGGCAGTGGGAGAGACCCAGTACTTC
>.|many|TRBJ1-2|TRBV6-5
CASSYKGILNYGYTF
TGTGCCAGCAGTTATAAGGGGATCCTTAACTATGGCTACACCTTC
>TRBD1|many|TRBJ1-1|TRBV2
CATGTGRTEAFF
TGTGCCACCGGGACAGGCAGGACTGAAGCTTTCTTT
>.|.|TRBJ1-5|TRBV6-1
CASSESIGPQPQHF
TGTGCCAGCAGTGAAAGCATCGGACCTCAGCCCCAGCATTTT
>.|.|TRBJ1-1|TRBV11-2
CASSVFGRIFLGYTEAFF
TGTGCCAGCAGCGTATTTGGCCGGATATTCCTCGGGTACACTGAAGCTTTCTTT
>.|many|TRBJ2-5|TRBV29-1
CSVQGRQATPQETQYF
TGCAGCGTTCAGGGCCGACAGGCGACTCCACAAGAGACCCAGTACTTC